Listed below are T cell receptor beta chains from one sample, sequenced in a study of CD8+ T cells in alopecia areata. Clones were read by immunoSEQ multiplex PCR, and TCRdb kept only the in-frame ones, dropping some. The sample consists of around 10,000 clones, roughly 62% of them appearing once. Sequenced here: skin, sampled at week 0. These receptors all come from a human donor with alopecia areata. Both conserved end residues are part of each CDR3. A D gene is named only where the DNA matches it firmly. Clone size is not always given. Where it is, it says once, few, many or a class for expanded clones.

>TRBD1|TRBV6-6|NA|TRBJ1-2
TGTGCCAGCAGCATGGACAGGGGAATCTATGGCTACACCTTC
CASSMDRGIYGYTF
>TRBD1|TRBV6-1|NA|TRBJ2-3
TGTGCCAGCATACCGGGACAGGGGAGAGATACGCAGTATTTT
CASIPGQGRDTQYF
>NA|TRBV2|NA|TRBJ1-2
TGTGCCAGCAACACCTGGGGGGCGGATGGCTACACCTTC
CASNTWGADGYTF
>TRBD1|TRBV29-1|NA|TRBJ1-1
TGCAGCGTTCACTCGGGACAGGGATCTGAAGCTTTCTTT
CSVHSGQGSEAFF
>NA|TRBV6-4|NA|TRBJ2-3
TGTGCCAGCAGTGACGGGGGTAGCACGCAGTATTTT
CASSDGGSTQYF
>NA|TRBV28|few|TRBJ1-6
TGTGCCAGCAGTTCAGGAAGTGGGGCGTTGGGTTCACCCCTCCACTTT
CASSSGSGALGSPLHF
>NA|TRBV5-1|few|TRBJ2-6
TGCGCCAGCAGCTTGGCCACAGGGATCGGCTCTGGGGCCAACGTCCTGACTTTC
CASSLATGIGSGANVLTF
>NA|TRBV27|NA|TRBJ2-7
TGTGCCAGCAGTTCCAGGGGTATGTACGAGCAGTACTTC
CASSSRGMYEQYF
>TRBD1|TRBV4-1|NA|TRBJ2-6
TGCGCCAGCAGCCGGACAGGGCCACCTCCCTACGTCCTGACTTTC
CASSRTGPPPYVLTF
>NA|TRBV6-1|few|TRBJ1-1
TGTGCCAGCAGTGCGAGTATGACGAACACTGAAGCTTTCTTT
CASSASMTNTEAFF
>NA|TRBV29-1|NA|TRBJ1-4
TGCAGCGTTGATCCAGGCCGGGAAAATGAAAAACTGTTTTTT
CSVDPGRENEKLFF
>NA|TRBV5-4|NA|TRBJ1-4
TGTGCCAGCGCCCCCGCATCAACTAATGAAAAACTGTTTTTT
CASAPASTNEKLFF
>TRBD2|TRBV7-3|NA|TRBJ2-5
TGTGCCAGCAGCTTAGGAAGCGGGGATAGGGAGACCCAGTACTTC
CASSLGSGDRETQYF